This T cell receptor (beta chain) was sequenced for a study of blood T cell repertoires in COVID-19. Study-level information: Acute and convalescent COVID-19 specimens originated in the United States, Italy and Spain. PBMCs, B-cell-depleted T cells, or T cells were the source of the cDNA or gDNA that made up the material.

In the original workflow: From reference gene primer amplification, estimates of nucleated cell counts were derived. Here immunoSEQ multiplex PCR was the method, and the copy in TCRdb shows in-frame clones only, minus some. Clone size and the V and J calls come from that table; the DNA yielded D and trimming. There are about 210,000 clones in the sample; 84% occur only once, and roughly 7.6% lies in the top ten. Trimming removed 1 base at V and 4 bases at J, with 11 bases between. The CDR3 is 15 residues long. Looked up from germline, CDR1 is SGHTA and CDR2 is FQGNSA. Material for sequencing was peripheral blood. This clonotype originated in a woman aged 50 to 65 with active or convalescent COVID-19. The J gene is TRBJ1-3, the V gene TRBV7-2; D may be TRBD1 (5 bases). CDR3 loop: CASSLVGGSGNTIYF. CDR3 DNA sequence: TGTGCCAGCAGCTTAGTGGGGGGTTCCGGAAACACCATATATTTT. The complete variable domain, with remaining parts taken from reference TRBV7-2 and TRBJ1-3, reads GAGVSQSPSNKVTEKGKDVELRCDPISGHTALYWYRQSLGQGLEFLIYFQGNSAPDKSGLPSDRFSAERTGGSVSTLTIQRTQQEDSAVYLCASSLVGGSGNTIYFGEGSWLTVV.